The 13 T cell receptor beta chains below come from one sample, sequenced in a study of cytomegalovirus exposure and HLA in healthy donors. PCR was performed using 60 Vbeta and 13 Jbeta primers. The protocol was immunoSEQ multiplex PCR, while the TCRdb copy is restricted to in-frame clones and leaves out a portion. Among about 130,000 clones listed, around two thirds were seen once. Sample: PBMCs. The receptors were sampled from a man aged 55 to 70 in good health and CMV-seropositive.

This chain connects TRBV6-6 to TRBJ2-5, with 7 bases lining up with TRBD2. The J call may be in error: the DNA end matches TRBJ2-7 better. The germline CDR1 and CDR2 sequences are MNHNY and SVGAGI (reference sequence). There are 16 residues in the CDR3. In DNA, the CDR3 is TGTGCCAGCAGGGATGCTGCTAGCGGCGATCACTACGAGCAGTACTTC. The encoded protein is CASRDAASGDHYEQYF.

The chain has TRBV5-6 and TRBJ1-5; the match to TRBD1 covers 10 bases. The CDR3 runs 16 residues. Germline V gene lookup returns CDR1 SGHDT and CDR2 YYEEEE. V dropped 3 bases and J dropped 1; count of bases not matched to a gene: 4. The CDR3 nucleotides are TGTGCCAGCAGCTCCGGGACAGGGGCGAGCAATCAGCCCCAGCATTTT. This codes for CASSSGTGASNQPQHF.

Details on this clone: The junction departs from germline at one end; a sequencing error may be responsible. V usage is TRBV7-7 and J usage is TRBJ2-1; TRBD1 matches 9 bases. Germline CDR1 SSHAT, CDR2 FNYEAQ (reference sequence). This CDR3 spans 15 amino acids. The CDR3 nucleotides read TGTGCTAGCAGCTTGGGACAGGGCCTATACAATGAGCAGTTCTTC. Protein: CASSLGQGLYNEQFF.

The chain carries TRBV19 and TRBJ1-4; TRBD1 matches 7 bases. This CDR3 spans 14 amino acids. Germline assignment: CDR1 LNHDA and CDR2 SQIVND (reference sequence). V dropped 6 bases and J dropped 6; count of bases not matched to a gene: 7. CDR3 amino acids: CASRNSRGYEKLFF. Here the CDR3 DNA reads TGTGCCAGTAGGAATTCCAGGGGGTATGAAAAACTGTTTTTT.

This clone was recorded a few times. The chain recombines TRBV11-2 with TRBJ1-3; tentative D call: TRBD1 (5 bases). This CDR3 comprises 17 residues. The germline V gene has CDR1 SGHAT and CDR2 FQNNGV. The ends were cut back, 3 bases at V and 0 bases at J, with 15 bases in the middle. This chain's CDR3 is CASSFYQGVLSGNTIYF. For the CDR3, the DNA is TGTGCCAGCAGCTTCTACCAGGGTGTTCTCTCTGGAAACACCATATATTTT.

The chain employs TRBV19 and TRBJ2-1; 7 nucleotides align to TRBD1. This CDR3 contains 14 residues. The V segment lost 3 bases and the J segment 2 bases; nucleotides outside the gene matches: 1. Per the germline V gene, CDR1 is LNHDA and CDR2 is SQIVND (reference sequence). DNA of the CDR3: TGTGCCAGTAGTATCGGGACAGCCTACAATGAGCAGTTCTTC. Translated: CASSIGTAYNEQFF.

There are a few counts of this clone. The chain combines TRBV4-1 with TRBJ1-3, with TRBD1 as a possible D gene (6 bases). Germline assignment: CDR1 MGHRA and CDR2 YSYEKL. This CDR3 comprises 15 residues. V lost 1 base, J lost 4 bases, and 11 bases lay in between. The CDR3 bases are TGCGCCAGCAGCCAAGTATCACAGGGAGGAAACACCATATATTTT. Residues: CASSQVSQGGNTIYF.

The chain joins TRBV4-2 to TRBJ2-1, with TRBD2 identical over 7 bases. From germline, CDR1 is LGHNA and CDR2 YNFKEQ. V dropped 4 bases and J dropped 4; count of bases not matched to a gene: 10. CDR3 length: 16 amino acids. Here the CDR3 DNA reads TGTGCCAGCAGCCGGAGCGGGGCTGACTTTTACAATGAGCAGTTCTTC. This encodes CASSRSGADFYNEQFF.

The rearrangement joins TRBV2 to TRBJ2-5; no reliable D call. This CDR3 region has 13 residues. V lost 3 bases to trimming and J lost 2 bases, with 7 bases between them. Germline V gives CDR1 SNHLY, CDR2 FYNNEI. The CDR3 loop reads CASSDNYQETQYF. DNA of the CDR3: TGTGCCAGCAGTGATAACTATCAAGAGACCCAGTACTTC.

V is TRBV29-1 and J is TRBJ2-5; tentatively, D is TRBD1 (6 bases). Trimming pared 6 bases from V and 3 bases from J, leaving 11 bases between. Germline V gene data show CDR1 as SQVTM and CDR2 as ANQGSEA. The CDR3 spans 12 residues. CDR3 nucleotide sequence: TGCAGCGTAACAGGGCCGGAAGAGACCCAGTACTTC. Protein: CSVTGPEETQYF.

The chain is built from TRBV7-8 and TRBJ2-7; 8 positions agree with TRBD1. Germline V lookup: CDR1 SGHVS, CDR2 FQNEAQ. The CDR3 is 12 residues long. The ends lost 0 bases at V and 12 bases at J; junction bases unmatched: 4. The CDR3, as DNA: TGTGCCAGCAGCTTAGCGGACAGGGCACGGTACTTC. This encodes CASSLADRARYF.

In this sample, this clone turned up a few times. The J gene is TRBJ1-2, the V gene TRBV28; a possible D gene is TRBD1 (5 bases). The CDR3 runs 13 residues. V gave up 6 bases and J gave up 9 bases, with 17 bases separating them. Germline assignment: CDR1 MDHEN and CDR2 SYDVKM. As DNA, the CDR3 is TGTGCCAGCAGCCCTAACTCAGGGTCTCGCTACACCTTC. Protein: CASSPNSGSRYTF.

The rearrangement links TRBV1 to TRBJ1-6; TRBD1 was called by the table and not checked on the DNA. TRBV1 is listed as a pseudogene. The CDR3 is made up of 16 amino acids. The CDR3 DNA sequence: TGCACCAGCAGCCAAGAGTACAGGGCCCCCAATTCACCCCTCCACTTT. Translating it yields CTSSQEYRAPNSPLHF.